This T cell receptor beta chain was identified in a study of blood T cell repertoires in COVID-19. A note on this clone: An end of the junction differs from the germline gene, which may be a read error.

Profiling relied on immunoSEQ multiplex PCR, and the TCRdb table lists in-frame clones only, not all of them. The profile shows about 120,000 clones, less than 90% of them singletons. The CDR3 is 13 amino acids. This receptor was taken from a man in his 70s with acute or convalescent COVID-19. The V gene is TRBV12-3 or TRBV12-4, the J gene TRBJ1-2; possibly TRBD1 for D (6 bases). The sequencing input was peripheral blood. Here the CDR3 DNA reads TGTGCTAGCAGCGTTCGGACAGACTATGGCTACACCTTC. This sequence encodes CASSVRTDYGYTF.